Each of the 19 T cell receptor beta chains below was sequenced from the same sample in a study of shared clonotypes between healthy human individuals. Here immunoSEQ multiplex PCR was the method, and the copy in TCRdb shows in-frame clones only, minus some. Among a few million clones listed, approximately 90% were seen once. Sequencing input: naive CD4+ T cells sorted from blood. As to subset: CD45RA+ positively selected. These receptor sequences come from a man younger than 35 in good health.

The J gene is TRBJ1-6, the V gene TRBV18, with unresolved D. The CDR3 is made up of 16 amino acids. Trimming cost V 6 bases and J 7 bases, with 19 bases left between them. In germline, CDR1 is KGHSH, CDR2 LQKENI. The CDR3 loop reads CASSLSGPGMNSPLHF. CDR3 sequence (DNA): TGTGCCAGCTCCCTTTCTGGGCCGGGGATGAATTCACCCCTCCACTTT. The full variable domain, its missing parts supplied by reference TRBV18 and TRBJ1-6, is NAGVMQNPRHLVRRRGQEARLRCSPMKGHSHVYWYRQLPEEGLKFMVYLQKENIIDESGMPKERFSAEFPKEGPSILRIQQVVRGDSAAYFCASSLSGPGMNSPLHFGNGTRLTVT.

This chain joins TRBV7-2 and TRBJ1-5; D not certain. The V gene lost 1 base and the J gene lost 8 bases, with 18 bases spanning the gap. In germline, CDR1 is SGHTA, CDR2 FQGNSA. CDR3 length: 16 amino acids. The CDR3 coding sequence is TGTGCCAGCAGCTTAGTGGCTCGGGTGGCAGCCGAGCCCCAGCATTTT. It specifies CASSLVARVAAEPQHF.

This chain links TRBV6-6 with TRBJ2-7; tentative D call: TRBD2 (6 bases). This CDR3 contains 13 residues. V was cut by 0 bases and J by 7 bases, with 10 bases left in between. The V gene's germline CDR1 is MNHNY and CDR2 SVGAGI (reference sequence). For the CDR3, the DNA is TGTGCCAGCAGTTACTCGATGGGGGGAGAGCAGTACTTC. Translation gives CASSYSMGGEQYF.

The genes are TRBV5-1 and TRBJ2-1, with 11 bases matching TRBD2. Trimming took 3 bases from V and 2 from J; bases not matched to a gene: 4. Germline lookup yields CDR1 SGHRS and CDR2 YFSETQ. This CDR3 is 16 amino acids long. CDR3 sequence (DNA): TGCGCCAGCAGCTCTAGCGGGGGGCTCCCCTACAATGAGCAGTTCTTC. This translates into CASSSSGGLPYNEQFF.

V gene TRBV10-2 combines with J gene TRBJ2-5, with a tentative D call TRBD2 (5 bases). Gene TRBJ2-7 matches the end of the DNA better, so the J call may be wrong. The CDR3 extends over 12 amino acids. CDR1 WSHSY and CDR2 SAAADI come from the germline V gene. DNA for the CDR3: TGCGCCAGTAGCGTGAGCTCCTACGAGCAGTACTTC. It specifies CASSVSSYEQYF.

This chain links TRBV27 with TRBJ2-1, with 12 bases fitting TRBD1. With 6 bases clipped from V and 7 bases from J, the junction kept 7 bases outside the gene matches. Germline CDR1 MNHEY, CDR2 SMNVEV (reference sequence). The CDR3 is 15 residues long. In nucleotides, the CDR3 is TGTGCCAGCAGGGCCGGGACAGGGGGCGTGAATGAGCAGTTCTTC. Protein product: CASRAGTGGVNEQFF.

In DNA, the CDR3 is TGTGCCTGGAGTGTAAGAGGGAGAGGGGTGGGATTATACTACGAGCAGTACTTC. It specifies CAWSVRGRGVGLYYEQYF. V usage is TRBV30 and J usage is TRBJ2-7; D is possibly TRBD1 or TRBD2 (5 bases each). This CDR3 is built from 18 residues. Per the germline V gene, CDR1 is GTSNPN and CDR2 is SVGIG (reference sequence). Trimming pared 0 bases from V and 3 bases from J, leaving 24 bases between.

V and J are TRBV9 and TRBJ2-5; the match to TRBD2 covers 10 bases. The CDR3 extends over 14 amino acids. The germline gives CDR1 SGDLS, CDR2 YYNGEE. The V and J ends lost 4 bases and 5 bases, in that order; junction bases with no gene match: 5. As DNA, the CDR3 is TGTGCCAGCAGCCCGGGGACTAGCGTCGAGACCCAGTACTTC. It is translated as CASSPGTSVETQYF.

The CDR3 nucleotides read TGTGCCAGCAGCTTCCGGGGGGGCCCGTACGAGCAGTACTTC. Protein sequence: CASSFRGGPYEQYF. The genes are TRBV7-8 and TRBJ2-7; 8 bases fit TRBD2. The germline gives CDR1 SGHVS, CDR2 FQNEAQ. The CDR3 loop spans 14 amino acids. With V trimmed by 3 bases and J by 4 bases, 5 bases remained unmatched.

This sequence joins TRBV2 and TRBJ2-5; 8 nucleotides align to TRBD2. The CDR3 totals 16 residues. Trimming removed 6 bases from V and 4 bases from J; junction bases left unmatched: 13. The germline gives CDR1 SNHLY, CDR2 FYNNEI. The CDR3 DNA follows: TGTGCCAGCAGAGTTACGGGACTAGGGAGTGGAGAGACCCAGTACTTC. It encodes CASRVTGLGSGETQYF.

The chain carries TRBV6-5 and TRBJ2-7; a weak D match, TRBD1 (6 bases). The length of the CDR3 is 14 residues. The V end was cut by 7 bases, the J end by 3 bases, with 16 bases between. Germline V lookup: CDR1 MNHEY, CDR2 SVGAGI. The CDR3 here is CASTSRTDLYEQYF. CDR3 in DNA: TGTGCCAGCACCTCTCGGACAGATCTCTACGAGCAGTACTTC.

The chain uses TRBV11-3 and TRBJ2-7; no reliable D call. The V and J ends lost 5 bases and 0 bases respectively, with 5 bases between them. Germline V lookup: CDR1 SGHNT, CDR2 YENEEA. There are 12 residues in the CDR3. CDR3: CASSDSSYEQYF. The CDR3 DNA sequence: TGTGCCAGCAGCGATAGCTCCTACGAGCAGTACTTC.

V usage is TRBV28 and J usage is TRBJ1-4, with 9 bases identical to TRBD1. This CDR3 has 15 amino acids. CDR1 is MDHEN and CDR2 is SYDVKM in the germline V gene. The V segment lost 5 bases and the J segment 6 bases; nucleotides outside the gene matches: 7. CDR3 sequence reads: CASSTNRGRYEKLFF. DNA for the CDR3: TGTGCCAGCAGTACCAACAGGGGGCGGTATGAAAAACTGTTTTTT. The full variable domain, in which reference TRBV28 and TRBJ1-4 provide the parts outside the CDR3, is DVKVTQSSRYLVKRTGEKVFLECVQDMDHENMFWYRQDPGLGLRLIYFSYDVKMKEKGDIPEGYSVSREKKERFSLILESASTNQTSMYLCASSTNRGRYEKLFFGSGTQLSVL.

This chain uses TRBV9 with TRBJ1-1, with D perhaps TRBD1 (5 bases). The CDR3 runs 15 residues. CDR1 is SGDLS and CDR2 is YYNGEE in the germline V gene. V was cut by 0 bases and J by 5 bases, with 14 bases left in between. This CDR3 is CASSVGGGVSTEAFF. The CDR3 DNA reads as TGTGCCAGCAGCGTAGGTGGAGGGGTTAGTACTGAAGCTTTCTTT.

The chain uses TRBV5-6 and TRBJ1-6, with D hard to call. Germline CDR1 reads SGHDT; CDR2 reads YYEEEE. V was shortened by 3 bases and J by 8 bases, with 15 bases between the two germline ends. The CDR3 runs to 15 residues. This chain's CDR3 is CASSSMAGEDSPLHF. CDR3 DNA sequence: TGTGCCAGCAGCTCCATGGCGGGAGAGGATTCACCCCTCCACTTT.

This clone was recorded once. The chain combines TRBV7-2 with TRBJ2-1; D call uncertain. V lost 3 bases to trimming and J lost 8 bases, with 11 bases between them. The CDR3 is 13 residues long. Germline assignment: CDR1 SGHTA and CDR2 FQGNSA. The CDR3 reads CASSFPLIDEQFF. The DNA for the CDR3 is TGTGCCAGCAGCTTCCCCTTAATCGATGAGCAGTTCTTC.

J is TRBJ2-4 and V is TRBV12-5; D uncertain. V was cut by 0 bases and J by 0 bases, with 6 bases left in between. The CDR3 totals 15 residues. Germline V gene data show CDR1 as LGHNT and CDR2 as FRNRAP. This CDR3 is CASGLVVSAKNIQYF. CDR3 DNA sequence: TGTGCTAGTGGTTTGGTAGTGTCAGCCAAAAACATTCAGTACTTC.

This chain links TRBV5-1 with TRBJ2-6; maybe TRBD1 (5 bases). V was cut by 3 bases and J by 0 bases, with 13 bases left in between. The CDR3 extends over 17 amino acids. Germline CDR1 SGHRS, CDR2 YFSETQ. The CDR3 DNA reads as TGCGCCAGCAGCTCGGATGGGGCCAGCTCTGGGGCCAACGTCCTGACTTTC. This sequence encodes CASSSDGASSGANVLTF.

This sequence joins TRBV6-1 and TRBJ1-2; D is unresolved. Germline CDR1 and CDR2: MNHNS and SASEGT. The CDR3 is made up of 13 amino acids. V was pared by 4 bases and J by 7 bases, with 13 bases between. CDR3 bases: TGTGCCAGCAGTGTCGAGGGAGTGATTGGCTACACCTTC. This translates into CASSVEGVIGYTF.